This T cell receptor beta chain derives from a study of shared clonotypes between healthy human individuals. At the level of the study: The cohort had a couple of women and a few men, ages 18 to 49. The study, taken as a whole, reports: Clonotypes not shared had lower generation probabilities than those common to all four donors. It was observed that 5% to 6.5% of naive CD4 clonotypes were shared across several donors.

Methods used by the authors: Filtering of immunoSEQ junctional sequences could not match full-length read filtering. Produced via immunoSEQ multiplex PCR; TCRdb's table is partial and in-frame only. V and J calls plus clone size are reproduced from that table; the DNA served to infer D and trimming. The sample has some 200,000 clones; 85% to 95% are singletons. Notes on this clone: Antigen specificity is unknown.

CDR1 SGHAT and CDR2 FQNNGV come from the germline V gene. V lost 1 base and J 6 bases, leaving 14 bases between the germline ends. The CDR3 totals 15 residues. This chain uses TRBV11-2 with TRBJ2-3; tentatively, D is TRBD1 or TRBD2 (5 bases each). This receptor was obtained from a young woman in good health. Sequencing input: naive CD4+ T cells sorted from blood. The sample's subset: CD45RA+ positively selected. The CDR3 region is CASSLVRGAMDTQYF. Here the CDR3 DNA reads TGTGCCAGCAGCTTAGTTCGAGGGGCTATGGATACGCAGTATTTT. Together with reference TRBV11-2 and TRBJ2-3, the CDR3 gives the full variable domain: EAGVAQSPRYKIIEKRQSVAFWCNPISGHATLYWYQQILGQGPKLLIQFQNNGVVDDSQLPKDRFSAERLKGVDSTLKIQPAKLEDSAVYLCASSLVRGAMDTQYFGPGTRLTVL.